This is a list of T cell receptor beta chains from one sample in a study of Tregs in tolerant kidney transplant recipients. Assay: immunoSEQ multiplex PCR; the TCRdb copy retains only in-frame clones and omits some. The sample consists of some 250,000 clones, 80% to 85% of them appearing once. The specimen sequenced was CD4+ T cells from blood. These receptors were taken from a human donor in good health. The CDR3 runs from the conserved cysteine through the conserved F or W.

CDR3 protein: CASTRTRNSYEQYF
J gene: TRBJ2-7
V gene: TRBV6-5

CDR3 protein: CASSELAGRRETQYF
J gene: TRBJ2-5
V gene: TRBV19

CDR3 protein: CASSYGGGSGNTIYF
J gene: TRBJ1-3
V gene: TRBV6-6

CDR3 protein: CASSVQGARGYTF
J gene: TRBJ1-2
V gene: TRBV6-5

CDR3 protein: CASSPMTRTYEQYF
J gene: TRBJ2-7
V gene: TRBV11-2

CDR3 protein: CASSPTAGGRSSGNTIYF
J gene: TRBJ1-3
V gene: TRBV7-8

CDR3 protein: CASSDLLVNEQYF
J gene: NA
V gene: TRBV6-1

CDR3 protein: CASTPPGGLSYEQYF
J gene: TRBJ2-7
V gene: TRBV2

CDR3 protein: CSATKLSEQFF
J gene: TRBJ2-1
V gene: TRBV20-1

CDR3 protein: CASSLEFSGRSRSYNEQFF
J gene: TRBJ2-1
V gene: TRBV7-9

CDR3 protein: CATSRDYPMNTEAFF
J gene: TRBJ1-1
V gene: TRBV15

CDR3 protein: CAISQTSGGETQYF
J gene: TRBJ2-5
V gene: TRBV10-3

CDR3 protein: CASSEDPGTGDGYTF
J gene: TRBJ1-2
V gene: TRBV2

CDR3 protein: CASSLGQGLYEQYF
J gene: NA
V gene: TRBV7-2

CDR3 protein: CASSQGVSGRMVEQYF
J gene: TRBJ2-7
V gene: TRBV4-1

CDR3 protein: CASRLLSGGLNEQFF
J gene: TRBJ2-1
V gene: TRBV19

CDR3 protein: CASSWDREEQYF
J gene: TRBJ2-7
V gene: TRBV5-8

CDR3 protein: CASSLVLVGDTQYF
J gene: TRBJ2-3
V gene: TRBV7-8

CDR3 protein: CASSPSPTGTQPQHF
J gene: TRBJ1-5
V gene: TRBV5-4

CDR3 protein: CASSFTATNEKLFF
J gene: TRBJ1-4
V gene: TRBV5-1

CDR3 protein: CASSQGVPDEQYF
J gene: TRBJ2-7
V gene: TRBV5-4

CDR3 protein: CASSSDRRDTQYF
J gene: TRBJ2-3
V gene: TRBV5-5

CDR3 protein: CASSRRLAGVPYNEQFF
J gene: TRBJ2-1
V gene: TRBV4-1

CDR3 protein: CASSYDSWSRSYGYTF
J gene: TRBJ1-2
V gene: TRBV6-5

CDR3 protein: CASSSLSGSQADTQYF
J gene: TRBJ2-3
V gene: TRBV5-5

CDR3 protein: CASSEQAGGAGSGYTF
J gene: TRBJ1-2
V gene: TRBV4-2

CDR3 protein: CASSVELAGVTGELFF
J gene: TRBJ2-2
V gene: TRBV9

CDR3 protein: CASSSVSTGGNTIYF
J gene: TRBJ1-3
V gene: TRBV6-5

CDR3 protein: CASSWSRAPLSYEQYF
J gene: TRBJ2-7
V gene: TRBV6-5

CDR3 protein: CASSERDREAGQPQHF
J gene: TRBJ1-5
V gene: TRBV2

CDR3 protein: CASSQTVLAKNIQYF
J gene: TRBJ2-4
V gene: TRBV11-2

CDR3 protein: CAISGGTLSYEQYF
J gene: TRBJ2-7
V gene: TRBV10-3

CDR3 protein: CASSLGTSTDTQYF
J gene: TRBJ2-3
V gene: TRBV7-7

CDR3 protein: CASSATGQGHYEQYF
J gene: TRBJ2-7
V gene: TRBV19

CDR3 protein: CASSPTSGSPYEQYF
J gene: TRBJ2-7
V gene: TRBV18

CDR3 protein: CASAQGVFSGANVLTF
J gene: TRBJ2-6
V gene: TRBV12-5

CDR3 protein: CATSRDLGVGLTYEQYF
J gene: TRBJ2-7
V gene: TRBV15

CDR3 protein: CAISEGQGNEQFF
J gene: TRBJ2-1
V gene: TRBV10-3

CDR3 protein: CASSPRAVGGETQYF
J gene: TRBJ2-5
V gene: TRBV18

CDR3 protein: CASSLEGGGPPGTQYF
J gene: TRBJ2-5
V gene: TRBV5-1

CDR3 protein: CASSSGQGANTEAFF
J gene: TRBJ1-1
V gene: TRBV18

CDR3 protein: CASSFKGPLHF
J gene: TRBJ1-6
V gene: TRBV6-5

CDR3 protein: CASSTTGQGYSGNTIYF
J gene: TRBJ1-3
V gene: TRBV7-6